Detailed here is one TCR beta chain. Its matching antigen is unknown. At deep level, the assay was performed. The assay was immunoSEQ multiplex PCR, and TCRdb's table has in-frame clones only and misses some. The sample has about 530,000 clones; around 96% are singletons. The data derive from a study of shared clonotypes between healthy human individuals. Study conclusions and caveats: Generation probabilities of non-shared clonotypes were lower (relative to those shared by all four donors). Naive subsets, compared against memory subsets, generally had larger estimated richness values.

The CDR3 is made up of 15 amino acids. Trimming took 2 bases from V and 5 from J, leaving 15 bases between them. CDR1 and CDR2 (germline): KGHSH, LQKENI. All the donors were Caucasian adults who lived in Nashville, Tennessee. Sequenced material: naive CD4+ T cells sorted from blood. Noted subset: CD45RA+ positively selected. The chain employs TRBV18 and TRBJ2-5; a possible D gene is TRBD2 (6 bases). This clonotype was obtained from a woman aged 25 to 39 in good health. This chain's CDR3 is CASSPWRVREETQYF. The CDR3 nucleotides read TGTGCCAGCTCACCATGGAGGGTAAGGGAGGAGACCCAGTACTTC.